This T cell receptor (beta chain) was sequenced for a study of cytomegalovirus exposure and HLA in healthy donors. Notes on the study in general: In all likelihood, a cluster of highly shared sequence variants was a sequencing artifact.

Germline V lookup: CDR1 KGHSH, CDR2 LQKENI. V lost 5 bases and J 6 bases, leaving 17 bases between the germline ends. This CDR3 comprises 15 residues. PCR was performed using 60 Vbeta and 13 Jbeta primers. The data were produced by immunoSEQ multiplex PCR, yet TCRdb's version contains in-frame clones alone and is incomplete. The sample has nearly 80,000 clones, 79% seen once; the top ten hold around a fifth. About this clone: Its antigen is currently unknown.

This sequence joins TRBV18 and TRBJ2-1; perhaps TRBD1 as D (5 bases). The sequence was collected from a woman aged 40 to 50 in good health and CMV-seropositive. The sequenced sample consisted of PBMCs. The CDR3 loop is CASSTRQSDRNEQFF. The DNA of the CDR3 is TGTGCCAGCTCAACTCGACAGTCCGACCGCAATGAGCAGTTCTTC.